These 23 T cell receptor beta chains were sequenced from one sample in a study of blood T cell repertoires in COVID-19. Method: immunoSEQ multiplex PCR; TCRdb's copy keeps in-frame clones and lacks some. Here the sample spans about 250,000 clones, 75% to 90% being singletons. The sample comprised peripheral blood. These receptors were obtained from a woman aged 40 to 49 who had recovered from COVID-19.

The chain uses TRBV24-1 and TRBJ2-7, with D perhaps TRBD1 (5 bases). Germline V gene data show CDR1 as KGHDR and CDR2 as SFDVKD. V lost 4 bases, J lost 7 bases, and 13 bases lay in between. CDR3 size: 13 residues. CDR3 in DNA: TGTGCCACCAGTGAGAACGGACAATCGGAGCAGTACTTC. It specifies CATSENGQSEQYF.

CDR3 bases: TGCAGCGTTGTGGATCCCCAGGGGCAAGAGACCCAGTACTTC. Its protein is CSVVDPQGQETQYF. The chain recombines TRBV29-1 with TRBJ2-5, with D perhaps TRBD1 (6 bases). Trimming left V 4 bases short and J 2 bases short, with 14 bases between. The CDR3 sequence is 14 residues long. Germline V gene lookup returns CDR1 SQVTM and CDR2 ANQGSEA.

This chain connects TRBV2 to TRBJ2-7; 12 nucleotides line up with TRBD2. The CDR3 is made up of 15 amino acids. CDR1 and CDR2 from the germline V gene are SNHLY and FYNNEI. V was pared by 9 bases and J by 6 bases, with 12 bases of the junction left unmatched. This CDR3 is CARGGRLAGDSEQYF. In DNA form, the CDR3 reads TGTGCCAGAGGGGGCCGACTAGCGGGAGACTCCGAGCAGTACTTC.

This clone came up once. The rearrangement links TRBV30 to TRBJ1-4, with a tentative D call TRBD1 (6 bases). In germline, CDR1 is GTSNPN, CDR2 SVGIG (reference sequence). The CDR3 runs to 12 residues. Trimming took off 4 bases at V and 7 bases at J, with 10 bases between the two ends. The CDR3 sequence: CAWNRVGEKLFF. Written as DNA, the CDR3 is TGTGCCTGGAACAGGGTGGGTGAAAAACTGTTTTTT. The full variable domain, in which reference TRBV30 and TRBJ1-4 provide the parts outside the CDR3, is SQTIHQWPATLVQPVGSPLSLECTVEGTSNPNLYWYRQAAGRGLQLLFYSVGIGQISSEVPQNLSASRPQDRQFILSSKKLLLSDSGFYLCAWNRVGEKLFFGSGTQLSVL.

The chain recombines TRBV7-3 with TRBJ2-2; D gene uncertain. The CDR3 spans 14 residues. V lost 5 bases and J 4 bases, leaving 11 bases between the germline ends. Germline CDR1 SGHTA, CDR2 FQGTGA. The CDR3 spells CASSNVGGTGELFF. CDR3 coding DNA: TGTGCCAGCAGCAATGTTGGCGGCACCGGGGAGCTGTTTTTT.

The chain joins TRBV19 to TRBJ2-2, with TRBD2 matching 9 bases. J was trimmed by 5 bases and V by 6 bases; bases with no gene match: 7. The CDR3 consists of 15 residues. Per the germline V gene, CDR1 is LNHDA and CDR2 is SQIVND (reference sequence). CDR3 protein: CASRISGSGTGELFF. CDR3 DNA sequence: TGTGCCAGTAGGATTAGCGGGAGTGGGACCGGGGAGCTGTTTTTT.

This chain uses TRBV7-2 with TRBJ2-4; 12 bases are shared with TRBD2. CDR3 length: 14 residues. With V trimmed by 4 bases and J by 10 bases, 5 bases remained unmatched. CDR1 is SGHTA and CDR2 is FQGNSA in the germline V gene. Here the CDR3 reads CASSSTTSGGIQYF. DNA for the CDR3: TGTGCCAGCAGCTCCACGACTAGCGGGGGAATTCAGTACTTC.

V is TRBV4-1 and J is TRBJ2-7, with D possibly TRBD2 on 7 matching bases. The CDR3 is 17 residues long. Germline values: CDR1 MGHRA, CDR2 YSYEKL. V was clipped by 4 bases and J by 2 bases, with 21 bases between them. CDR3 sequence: CASSLKGGRGSAYEQYF. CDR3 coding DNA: TGCGCCAGCAGCCTCAAGGGGGGGCGGGGTTCAGCCTACGAGCAGTACTTC.

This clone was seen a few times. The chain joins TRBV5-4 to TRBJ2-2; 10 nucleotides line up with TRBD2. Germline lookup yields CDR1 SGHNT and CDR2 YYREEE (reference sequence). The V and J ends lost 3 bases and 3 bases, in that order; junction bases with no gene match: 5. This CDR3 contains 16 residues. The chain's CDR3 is CASSSASGSYTGELFF. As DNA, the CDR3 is TGTGCCAGCAGCTCCGCTAGCGGGAGCTACACCGGGGAGCTGTTTTTT. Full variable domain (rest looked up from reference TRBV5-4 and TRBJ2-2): ETGVTQSPTHLIKTRGQQVTLRCSSQSGHNTVSWYQQALGQGPQFIFQYYREEENGRGNFPPRFSGLQFPNYSSELNVNALELDDSALYLCASSSASGSYTGELFFGEGSRLTVL.

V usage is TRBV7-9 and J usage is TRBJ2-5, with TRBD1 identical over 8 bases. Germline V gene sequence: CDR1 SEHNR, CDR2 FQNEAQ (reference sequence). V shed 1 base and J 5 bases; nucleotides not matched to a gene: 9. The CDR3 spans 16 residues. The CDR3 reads CASSLVGGQGLETQYF. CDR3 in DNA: TGTGCCAGCAGCTTAGTTGGCGGACAGGGATTGGAGACCCAGTACTTC. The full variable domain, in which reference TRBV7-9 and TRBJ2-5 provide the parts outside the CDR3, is DTGVSQNPRHKITKRGQNVTFRCDPISEHNRLYWYRQTLGQGPEFLTYFQNEAQLEKSRLLSDRFSAERPKGSFSTLEIQRTEQGDSAMYLCASSLVGGQGLETQYFGPGTRLLVL.

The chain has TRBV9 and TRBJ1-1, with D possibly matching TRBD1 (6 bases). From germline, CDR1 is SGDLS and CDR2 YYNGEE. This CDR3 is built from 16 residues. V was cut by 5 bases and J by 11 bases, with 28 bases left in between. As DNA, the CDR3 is TGTGCCAGCAGTTTCGATCCGGGACAAGCCCCCTTCGGGGCTTTCTTT. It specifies CASSFDPGQAPFGAFF.

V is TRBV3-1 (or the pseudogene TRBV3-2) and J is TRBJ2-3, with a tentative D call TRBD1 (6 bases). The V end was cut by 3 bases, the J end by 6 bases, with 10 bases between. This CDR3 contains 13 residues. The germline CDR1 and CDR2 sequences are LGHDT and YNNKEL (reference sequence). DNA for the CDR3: TGTGCCAGCAGCCAGGGGGCGGGTGATACGCAGTATTTT. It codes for CASSQGAGDTQYF.

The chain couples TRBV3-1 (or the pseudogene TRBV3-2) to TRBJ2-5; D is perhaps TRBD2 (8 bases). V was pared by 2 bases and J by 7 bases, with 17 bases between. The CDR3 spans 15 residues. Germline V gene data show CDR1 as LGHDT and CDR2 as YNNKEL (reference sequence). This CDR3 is CASSQRGREEATQYF. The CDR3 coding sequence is TGTGCCAGCAGCCAAAGGGGGCGGGAGGAAGCGACCCAGTACTTC.

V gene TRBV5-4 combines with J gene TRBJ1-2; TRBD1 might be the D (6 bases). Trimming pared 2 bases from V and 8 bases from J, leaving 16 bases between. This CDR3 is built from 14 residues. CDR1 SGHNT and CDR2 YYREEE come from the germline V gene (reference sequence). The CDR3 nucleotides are TGTGCCAGCAGCTTAGGAAGTGGGACAAACGGCTACACCTTC. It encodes CASSLGSGTNGYTF. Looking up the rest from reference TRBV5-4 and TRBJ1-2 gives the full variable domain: ETGVTQSPTHLIKTRGQQVTLRCSSQSGHNTVSWYQQALGQGPQFIFQYYREEENGRGNFPPRFSGLQFPNYSSELNVNALELDDSALYLCASSLGSGTNGYTFGSGTRLTVV.

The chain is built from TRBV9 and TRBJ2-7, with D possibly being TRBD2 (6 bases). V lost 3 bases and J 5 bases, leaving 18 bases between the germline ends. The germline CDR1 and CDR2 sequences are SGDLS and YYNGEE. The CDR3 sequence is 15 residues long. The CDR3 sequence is CASSARGGFRHEQYF. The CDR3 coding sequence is TGTGCCAGCAGCGCGAGGGGAGGCTTTCGTCACGAGCAGTACTTC.

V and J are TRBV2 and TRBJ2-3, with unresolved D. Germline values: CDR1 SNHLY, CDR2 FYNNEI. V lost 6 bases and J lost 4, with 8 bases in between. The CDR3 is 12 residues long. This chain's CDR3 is CASSLNADTQYF. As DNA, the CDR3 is TGTGCCAGCAGCCTAAATGCAGATACGCAGTATTTT.

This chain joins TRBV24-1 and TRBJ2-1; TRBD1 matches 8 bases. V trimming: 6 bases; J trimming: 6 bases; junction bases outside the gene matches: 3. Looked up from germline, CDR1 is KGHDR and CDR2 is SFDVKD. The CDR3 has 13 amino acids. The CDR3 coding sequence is TGTGCCACCAGTCCGGGACAGGTCAATGAGCAGTTCTTC. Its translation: CATSPGQVNEQFF.

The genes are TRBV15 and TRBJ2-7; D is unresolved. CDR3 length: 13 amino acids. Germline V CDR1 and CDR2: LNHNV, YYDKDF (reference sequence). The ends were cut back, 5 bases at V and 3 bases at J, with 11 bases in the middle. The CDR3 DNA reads TGTGCCACCAGCTCCCGACACAGCTACGAGCAGTACTTC. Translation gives CATSSRHSYEQYF.

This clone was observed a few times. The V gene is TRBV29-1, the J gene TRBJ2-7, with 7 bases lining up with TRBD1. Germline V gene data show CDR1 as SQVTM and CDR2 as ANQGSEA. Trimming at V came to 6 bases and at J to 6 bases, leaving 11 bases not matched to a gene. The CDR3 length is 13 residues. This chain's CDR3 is CSVDRTGWGEQYF. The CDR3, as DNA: TGCAGCGTGGACAGGACAGGATGGGGCGAGCAGTACTTC.

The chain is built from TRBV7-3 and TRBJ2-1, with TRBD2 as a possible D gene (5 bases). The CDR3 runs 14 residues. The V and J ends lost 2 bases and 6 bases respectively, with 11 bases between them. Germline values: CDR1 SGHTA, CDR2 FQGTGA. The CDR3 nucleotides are TGTGCCAGCAGCTTAGCTCCTAGCCTCAATGAGCAGTTCTTC. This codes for CASSLAPSLNEQFF.

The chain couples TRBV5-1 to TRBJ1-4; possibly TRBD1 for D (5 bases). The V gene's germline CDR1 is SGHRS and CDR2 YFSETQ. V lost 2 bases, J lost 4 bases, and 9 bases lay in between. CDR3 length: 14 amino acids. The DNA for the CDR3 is TGCGCCAGCAGCTTTGGGGGGTTTAATGAAAAACTGTTTTTT. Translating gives CASSFGGFNEKLFF.

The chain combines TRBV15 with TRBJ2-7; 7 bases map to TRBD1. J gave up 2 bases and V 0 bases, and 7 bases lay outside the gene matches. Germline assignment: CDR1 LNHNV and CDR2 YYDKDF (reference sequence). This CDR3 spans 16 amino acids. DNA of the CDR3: TGTGCCACCAGCAGAGATAAGATGGGACAGACCTACGAGCAGTACTTC. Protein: CATSRDKMGQTYEQYF.

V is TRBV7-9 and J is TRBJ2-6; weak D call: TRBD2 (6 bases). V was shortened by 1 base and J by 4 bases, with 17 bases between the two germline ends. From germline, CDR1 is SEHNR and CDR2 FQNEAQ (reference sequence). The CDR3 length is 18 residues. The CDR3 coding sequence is TGTGCCAGCAGCTTAGAGGCAGGGAGGTCGTTGGGGGCCAACGTCCTGACTTTC. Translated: CASSLEAGRSLGANVLTF.